This T cell receptor beta chain was obtained from a study of cytomegalovirus exposure and HLA in healthy donors. Both 60 Vbeta primers and 13 Jbeta primers went into the PCR. The data were produced by immunoSEQ multiplex PCR, yet TCRdb's version contains in-frame clones alone and is incomplete. The repertoire includes some 160,000 clones, roughly 80% of them detected once, and 2.2% sits in the top ten. Germline assignment: CDR1 LNHDA and CDR2 SQIVND (reference sequence). The trim removed 9 bases at V and 5 bases at J, leaving 8 bases unmatched. The CDR3 covers 13 residues. The receptor was isolated from a man aged 45-60 years in good health and CMV-seropositive. V and J are TRBV19 and TRBJ2-7, with 9 bases matching TRBD1. The sequencing input was PBMCs. CDR3 loop: CARNRDRADEQYF. CDR3 DNA sequence: TGTGCCAGGAACCGGGACAGGGCTGACGAGCAGTACTTC.